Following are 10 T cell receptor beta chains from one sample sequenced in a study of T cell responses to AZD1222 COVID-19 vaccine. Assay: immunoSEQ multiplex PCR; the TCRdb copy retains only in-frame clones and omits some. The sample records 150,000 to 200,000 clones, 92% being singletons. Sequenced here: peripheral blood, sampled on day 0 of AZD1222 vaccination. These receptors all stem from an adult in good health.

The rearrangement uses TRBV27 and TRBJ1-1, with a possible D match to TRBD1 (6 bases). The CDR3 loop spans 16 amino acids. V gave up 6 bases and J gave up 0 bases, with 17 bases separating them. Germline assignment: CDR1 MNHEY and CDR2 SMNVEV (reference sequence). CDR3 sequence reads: CASSQGTSALNTEAFF. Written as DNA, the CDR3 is TGTGCCAGCAGCCAGGGGACATCTGCCCTGAACACTGAAGCTTTCTTT.

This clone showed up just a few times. DNA for the CDR3: TGTGCCAGCAGTTACACGGACACCGGGGAGCTGTTTTTT. It codes for CASSYTDTGELFF. The rearrangement links TRBV6-5 to TRBJ2-2; no firm D call. The CDR3 has 13 residues. Trimming stripped 2 bases from V and 3 bases from J, with 4 bases between. The V gene's germline CDR1 is MNHEY and CDR2 SVGAGI.

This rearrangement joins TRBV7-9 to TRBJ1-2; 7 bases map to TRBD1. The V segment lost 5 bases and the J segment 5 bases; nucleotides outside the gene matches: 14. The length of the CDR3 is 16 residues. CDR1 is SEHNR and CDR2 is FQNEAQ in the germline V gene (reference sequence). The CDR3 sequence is CASSGLGRDSGYGYTF. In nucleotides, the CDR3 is TGTGCCAGCAGCGGACTGGGTCGGGACAGCGGATATGGCTACACCTTC. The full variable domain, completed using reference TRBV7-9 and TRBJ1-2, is DTGVSQNPRHKITKRGQNVTFRCDPISEHNRLYWYRQTLGQGPEFLTYFQNEAQLEKSRLLSDRFSAERPKGSFSTLEIQRTEQGDSAMYLCASSGLGRDSGYGYTFGSGTRLTVV.

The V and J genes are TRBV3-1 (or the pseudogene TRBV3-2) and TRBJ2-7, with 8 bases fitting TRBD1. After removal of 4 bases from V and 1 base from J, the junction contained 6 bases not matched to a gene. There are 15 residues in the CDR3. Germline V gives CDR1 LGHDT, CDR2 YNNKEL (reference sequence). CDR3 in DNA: TGTGCCAGCAGCCCCCGGGACAGGTTTTCCTACGAGCAGTACTTC. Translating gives CASSPRDRFSYEQYF.

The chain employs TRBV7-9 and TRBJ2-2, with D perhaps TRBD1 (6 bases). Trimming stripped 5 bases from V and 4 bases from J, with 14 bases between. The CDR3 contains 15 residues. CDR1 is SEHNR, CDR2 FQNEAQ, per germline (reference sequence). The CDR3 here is CASSDVGAVTGELFF. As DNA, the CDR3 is TGTGCCAGCAGCGACGTGGGGGCGGTCACCGGGGAGCTGTTTTTT.

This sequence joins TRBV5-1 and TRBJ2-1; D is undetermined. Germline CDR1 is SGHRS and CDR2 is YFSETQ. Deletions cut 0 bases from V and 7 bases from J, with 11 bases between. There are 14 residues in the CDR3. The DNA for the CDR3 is TGCGCCAGCAGCTTGGCAGTTGGTGGGAATGAGCAGTTCTTC. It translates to CASSLAVGGNEQFF.

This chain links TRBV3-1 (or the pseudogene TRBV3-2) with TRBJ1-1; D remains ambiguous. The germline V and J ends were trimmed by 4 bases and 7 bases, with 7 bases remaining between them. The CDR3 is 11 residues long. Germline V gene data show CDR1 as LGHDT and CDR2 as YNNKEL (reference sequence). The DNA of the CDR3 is TGTGCCAGCAGCCTCGGCCTTGAAGCTTTCTTT. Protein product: CASSLGLEAFF.

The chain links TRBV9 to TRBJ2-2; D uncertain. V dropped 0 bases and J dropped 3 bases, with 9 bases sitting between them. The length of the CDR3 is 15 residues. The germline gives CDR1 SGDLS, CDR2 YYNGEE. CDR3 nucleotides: TGTGCCAGCAGCGTAGGGCCGGAACACACCGGGGAGCTGTTTTTT. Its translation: CASSVGPEHTGELFF.

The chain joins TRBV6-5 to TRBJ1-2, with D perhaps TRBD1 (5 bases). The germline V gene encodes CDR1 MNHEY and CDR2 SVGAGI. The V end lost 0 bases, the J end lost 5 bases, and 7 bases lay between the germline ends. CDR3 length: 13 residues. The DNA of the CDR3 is TGTGCCAGCAGTTACTCGAGGGGATATGGCTACACCTTC. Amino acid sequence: CASSYSRGYGYTF.

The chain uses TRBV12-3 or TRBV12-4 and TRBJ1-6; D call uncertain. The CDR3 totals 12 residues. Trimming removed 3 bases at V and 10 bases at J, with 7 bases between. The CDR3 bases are TGTGCCAGCAGTTTTTATGGATCACCCCTCCACTTT. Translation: CASSFYGSPLHF.